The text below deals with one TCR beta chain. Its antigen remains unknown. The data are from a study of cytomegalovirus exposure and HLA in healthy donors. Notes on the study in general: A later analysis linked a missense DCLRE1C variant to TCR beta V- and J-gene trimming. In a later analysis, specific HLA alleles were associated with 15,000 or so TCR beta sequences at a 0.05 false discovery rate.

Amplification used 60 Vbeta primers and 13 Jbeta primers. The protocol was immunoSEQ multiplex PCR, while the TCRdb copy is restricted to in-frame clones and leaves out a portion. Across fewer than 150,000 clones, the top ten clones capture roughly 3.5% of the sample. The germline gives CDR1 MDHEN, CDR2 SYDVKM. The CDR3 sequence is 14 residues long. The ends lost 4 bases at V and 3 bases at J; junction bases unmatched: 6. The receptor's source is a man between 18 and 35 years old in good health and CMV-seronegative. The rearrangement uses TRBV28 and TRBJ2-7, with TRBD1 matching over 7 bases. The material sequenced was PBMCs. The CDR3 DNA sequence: TGTGCCAGCAGTTACAGGGGAAGCATCTACGAGCAGTACTTC. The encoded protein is CASSYRGSIYEQYF. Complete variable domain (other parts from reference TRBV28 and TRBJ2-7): DVKVTQSSRYLVKRTGEKVFLECVQDMDHENMFWYRQDPGLGLRLIYFSYDVKMKEKGDIPEGYSVSREKKERFSLILESASTNQTSMYLCASSYRGSIYEQYFGPGTRLTVT.